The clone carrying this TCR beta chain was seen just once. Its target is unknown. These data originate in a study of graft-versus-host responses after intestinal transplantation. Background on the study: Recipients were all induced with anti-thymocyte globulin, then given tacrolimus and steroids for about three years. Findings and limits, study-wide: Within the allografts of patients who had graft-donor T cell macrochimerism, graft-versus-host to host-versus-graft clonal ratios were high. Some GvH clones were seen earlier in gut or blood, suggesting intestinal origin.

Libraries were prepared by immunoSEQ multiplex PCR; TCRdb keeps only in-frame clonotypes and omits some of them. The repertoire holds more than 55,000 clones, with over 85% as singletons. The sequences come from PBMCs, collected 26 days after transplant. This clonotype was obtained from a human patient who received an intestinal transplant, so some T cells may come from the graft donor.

The CDR3 is CASSDSLSYGYTF. The DNA of the CDR3 is TGTGCCAGCAGCGACAGCCTATCCTATGGCTACACCTTC. The chain combines TRBV7-6 with TRBJ1-2; tentatively, D is TRBD1 (5 bases). The CDR3 consists of 13 residues. Germline values: CDR1 SGHVS, CDR2 FNYEAQ. V was shortened by 5 bases and J by 4 bases, with 11 bases between the two germline ends. Using reference TRBV7-6 and TRBJ1-2 for the parts outside the CDR3, the full variable domain is GAGVSQSPRYKVTKRGQDVALRCDPISGHVSLYWYRQALGQGPEFLTYFNYEAQQDKSGLPNDRFSAERPEGSISTLTIQRTEQRDSAMYRCASSDSLSYGYTFGSGTRLTVV.